This TCR beta chain stems from a study of T cell responses to AZD1222 COVID-19 vaccine. Analyses pooled second doses at about 4 or about 12 weeks. Overall study findings and caveats: Seropositive status at baseline applied to only five to seven AZD1222 recipients. Clonal diversity may have been underestimated in mostly white British donors.

Some clones are missing from TCRdb's copy, which holds only in-frame ones; the method was immunoSEQ multiplex PCR. The sample records tens of thousands of clones, around three quarters being singletons. A note on this clone: Its antigen remains unknown.

The sequence came from an adult who received the AZD1222 COVID-19 vaccine. The specimen was peripheral blood, collected 28 days after the second AZD1222 dose.

The CDR3 region is CATNGGGATGELFF. CDR3 in DNA: TGTGCCACCAACGGAGGGGGGGCCACCGGGGAGCTGTTTTTT. The V and J genes are TRBV28 and TRBJ2-2; tentatively, D is TRBD2 (7 bases). The V gene lost 10 bases and the J gene lost 4 bases, with 16 bases spanning the gap. Germline CDR1 is MDHEN and CDR2 is SYDVKM. This CDR3 has 14 residues. Filled out from reference TRBV28 and TRBJ2-2, the complete variable domain reads DVKVTQSSRYLVKRTGEKVFLECVQDMDHENMFWYRQDPGLGLRLIYFSYDVKMKEKGDIPEGYSVSREKKERFSLILESASTNQTSMYLCATNGGGATGELFFGEGSRLTVL.